Listed here are 27 T cell receptor beta chains from one sample, sequenced in a study of blood T cell repertoires in COVID-19 (dated by TCRdb to the early 2020s). Library preparation was by the immunoSEQ multiplex PCR assay. Here the immuneACCESS table is served through TCRdb, limited to in-frame sequences with V and J called. Missing clones are a known gap in these copies; in checked studies unresolved V genes cover under half, and the rest lacks a known reason. In all, the sample holds 150,000 to 200,000 clones, and about 80% of those were seen once. Roughly 20% of the sample comes from the top ten. Sequencing was performed on peripheral blood. The origin of the receptors is a woman of 80 years or more with acute or convalescent COVID-19.

The V and J genes are TRBV7-2 and TRBJ1-5, with a weak D call TRBD1 (5 bases). V dropped 1 base and J dropped 5 bases, with 15 bases sitting between them. The germline V gene has CDR1 SGHTA and CDR2 FQGNSA. The CDR3 has 16 residues. DNA for the CDR3: TGTGCCAGCAGCTTAGAGTTTGGCAGGGCGGATCAGCCCCAGCATTTT. It translates to CASSLEFGRADQPQHF.

The rearrangement joins TRBV7-9 to TRBJ1-2; D remains ambiguous. Germline CDR1 and CDR2: SEHNR and FQNEAQ (reference sequence). V dropped 3 bases and J dropped 4 bases, with 6 bases sitting between them. CDR3 size: 12 residues. In DNA, the CDR3 is TGTGCCAGCAGCTTGGGCCGCTATGGCTACACCTTC. Translation gives CASSLGRYGYTF.

V usage is TRBV21-1 and J usage is TRBJ2-7; the table's D call, TRBD2, was not checked against the DNA. TRBV21-1 is recorded as a pseudogene. CDR3 length: 17 residues. CDR3 residues: CASTTFRRTSGNHEQYF. The DNA for the CDR3 is TGTGCCAGCACCACATTCCGAAGAACTAGCGGGAACCACGAGCAGTACTTC.

The chain couples TRBV2 to TRBJ2-1; 8 nucleotides match TRBD2. The CDR3 is 13 residues long. CDR1 SNHLY and CDR2 FYNNEI come from the germline V gene. V was clipped by 9 bases and J by 2 bases; unmatched bases: 3. The CDR3 nucleotides are TGTGCCAGTCAAGCGGGAGCCTACAATGAGCAGTTCTTC. Protein sequence: CASQAGAYNEQFF.

In this sample, this clone turned up a few times. The chain combines TRBV7-9 with TRBJ1-3, with D perhaps matching TRBD1 (5 bases). This CDR3 spans 12 amino acids. Germline V lookup: CDR1 SEHNR, CDR2 FQNEAQ (reference sequence). In DNA, the CDR3 is TGTGCTTCTAGTACAGGAGGAAACACCATATATTTT. Protein: CASSTGGNTIYF.

The CDR3 sequence is CASSLVRTVGGMNTEAFF. The CDR3, as DNA: TGTGCCAGCAGCTTAGTCCGCACTGTAGGGGGCATGAACACTGAAGCTTTCTTT. The rearrangement joins TRBV11-2 to TRBJ1-1; TRBD1 aligns across 7 bases. The J segment lost 0 bases and the V segment lost 1 base, leaving 11 bases of the junction unmatched. Germline V gene sequence: CDR1 SGHAT, CDR2 FQNNGV. The CDR3 extends over 18 amino acids.

V and J are TRBV11-2 and TRBJ2-7; 10 positions match TRBD2. The CDR3 runs 15 residues. Losses at the gene ends were 6 bases for V and 4 bases for J; bases not matched to a gene: 9. Per germline, CDR1 SGHAT and CDR2 FQNNGV. The CDR3 reads CASRKSGGAGYEQYF. The CDR3 DNA sequence: TGTGCCAGCAGAAAGAGCGGGGGGGCCGGGTACGAGCAGTACTTC. Looking up the rest from reference TRBV11-2 and TRBJ2-7 gives the full variable domain: EAGVAQSPRYKIIEKRQSVAFWCNPISGHATLYWYQQILGQGPKLLIQFQNNGVVDDSQLPKDRFSAERLKGVDSTLKIQPAKLEDSAVYLCASRKSGGAGYEQYFGPGTRLTVT.

The chain carries TRBV18 and TRBJ1-5; TRBD1 aligns across 9 bases. V lost 2 bases to trimming and J lost 0 bases; unmatched junction nucleotides: 5. CDR3 length equals 17 residues. Germline lookup yields CDR1 KGHSH and CDR2 LQKENI. CDR3 sequence: CASSPTGGGYSNQPQHF. CDR3 coding DNA: TGTGCCAGCTCACCAACAGGGGGCGGATATAGCAATCAGCCCCAGCATTTT.

The gene calls are TRBV5-4 and TRBJ1-6; no clear D. The V gene lost 4 bases and the J gene lost 0 bases, with 8 bases spanning the gap. Germline V gene lookup returns CDR1 SGHNT and CDR2 YYREEE (reference sequence). The CDR3 loop spans 15 amino acids. CDR3 sequence: CASSGSSSYNSPLHF. The CDR3 bases are TGTGCCAGCAGCGGGAGTAGCTCCTATAATTCACCCCTCCACTTT.

The chain links TRBV11-2 to TRBJ2-1; the match to TRBD2 covers 13 bases. The CDR3 covers 16 residues. With V trimmed by 5 bases and J by 2 bases, 3 bases remained unmatched. Germline V gives CDR1 SGHAT, CDR2 FQNNGV. Here the CDR3 DNA reads TGTGCCAGCAGCCCCGGACTAGCGGGAGCCTACAATGAGCAGTTCTTC. Translating gives CASSPGLAGAYNEQFF. Complete variable domain (other parts from reference TRBV11-2 and TRBJ2-1): EAGVAQSPRYKIIEKRQSVAFWCNPISGHATLYWYQQILGQGPKLLIQFQNNGVVDDSQLPKDRFSAERLKGVDSTLKIQPAKLEDSAVYLCASSPGLAGAYNEQFFGPGTRLTVL.

A few counts support this clone. The same CDR3 is also encoded by other DNA sequences in this sample. The V call is TRBV6-5, the J call TRBJ2-5; tentatively, D is TRBD2 (5 bases). This CDR3 has 14 amino acids. V shed 2 bases and J shed 5 bases, with 12 bases lying between them. Germline V CDR1 and CDR2: MNHEY, SVGAGI. This CDR3 reads CASSYRTRGETQYF. In nucleotides, the CDR3 is TGTGCCAGCAGTTACCGGACCCGGGGTGAGACCCAGTACTTC.

The CDR3, as DNA: TGTGCCAGTAGGACAACAGGGGGCTACTATGGCTACACCTTC. Translating gives CASRTTGGYYGYTF. V gene TRBV19 combines with J gene TRBJ1-2; 9 bases map to TRBD1. V was clipped by 6 bases and J by 3 bases; unmatched bases: 5. Germline V gives CDR1 LNHDA, CDR2 SQIVND (reference sequence). This CDR3 region has 14 residues. Using reference TRBV19 and TRBJ1-2 for the parts outside the CDR3, the full variable domain is DGGITQSPKYLFRKEGQNVTLSCEQNLNHDAMYWYRQDPGQGLRLIYYSQIVNDFQKGDIAEGYSVSREKKESFPLTVTSAQKNPTAFYLCASRTTGGYYGYTFGSGTRLTVV.

The chain uses TRBV6-7 and TRBJ2-5; 8 positions match TRBD2. TRBV6-7 is an ORF; its function is uncertain. This CDR3 has 21 residues. J was trimmed by 5 bases and V by 0 bases; bases with no gene match: 23. In nucleotides, the CDR3 is TGTGCCAGCAGTTACTCGGAGATTCCGTTCATGTTCCCGGGGGGGCTTGAGACCCAGTACTTC. Amino acid sequence: CASSYSEIPFMFPGGLETQYF.

The chain joins TRBV7-9 to TRBJ2-1, with D unclear. Germline CDR1 and CDR2: SEHNR and FQNEAQ (reference sequence). V was trimmed by 5 bases and J by 7 bases, leaving 12 bases between them. The CDR3 is 13 amino acids. The CDR3, as DNA: TGTGCCAGCAGCCTAACTGCGAGGAATGAGCAGTTCTTC. Its protein is CASSLTARNEQFF. Complete variable domain (other parts from reference TRBV7-9 and TRBJ2-1): DTGVSQNPRHKITKRGQNVTFRCDPISEHNRLYWYRQTLGQGPEFLTYFQNEAQLEKSRLLSDRFSAERPKGSFSTLEIQRTEQGDSAMYLCASSLTARNEQFFGPGTRLTVL.

This rearrangement joins TRBV7-2 to TRBJ2-7, with TRBD2 as a possible D gene (7 bases). CDR1 SGHTA and CDR2 FQGNSA come from the germline V gene. CDR3 length: 15 amino acids. V was pared by 4 bases and J by 6 bases, with 19 bases between. In DNA, the CDR3 is TGTGCCAGCAGCTCCCGCGGGGGCGGATTCGGCGAGCAGTACTTC. Translation: CASSSRGGGFGEQYF.

The J gene is TRBJ1-5, the V gene TRBV27; D not resolved. Trimming took 2 bases from V and 3 from J, leaving 11 bases between them. This CDR3 is built from 15 residues. Per the germline V gene, CDR1 is MNHEY and CDR2 is SMNVEV (reference sequence). Here the CDR3 reads CASSLGGALNQPQHF. The CDR3 DNA reads as TGTGCCAGCAGTTTAGGCGGCGCTCTCAATCAGCCCCAGCATTTT.

This clone was seen once. V gene TRBV2 combines with J gene TRBJ2-7; 10 bases agree with TRBD1. V dropped 7 bases and J dropped 5; count of bases not matched to a gene: 5. Germline V gene data show CDR1 as SNHLY and CDR2 as FYNNEI. This CDR3 region has 13 residues. Written as DNA, the CDR3 is TGTGCCAGCACCCCGACAGGGGGCCACGAGCAGTACTTC. This codes for CASTPTGGHEQYF.

The J gene is TRBJ1-6, the V gene TRBV5-4, with D possibly matching TRBD1 (6 bases). Germline values: CDR1 SGHNT, CDR2 YYREEE (reference sequence). The CDR3 is 14 residues long. V dropped 4 bases and J dropped 7 bases, with 12 bases sitting between them. CDR3 sequence: CASSQQQGNSPLHF. In nucleotides, the CDR3 is TGTGCCAGCAGCCAGCAACAGGGAAATTCACCCCTCCACTTT.

The rearrangement joins TRBV9 to TRBJ2-3, with a tentative D call TRBD1 (5 bases). Trimming took 0 bases from V and 2 from J, leaving 7 bases between them. The germline V gene encodes CDR1 SGDLS and CDR2 YYNGEE. This CDR3 has 14 residues. CDR3: CASSVAGLTDTQYF. The CDR3 bases are TGTGCCAGCAGCGTAGCAGGGCTCACAGATACGCAGTATTTT.

The chain uses TRBV9 and TRBJ1-1; D gene ambiguous. CDR3 size: 14 residues. Germline CDR1 is SGDLS and CDR2 is YYNGEE. Trimming took 2 bases from V and 0 from J, leaving 8 bases between them. In nucleotides, the CDR3 is TGTGCCAGCAGCGTCGGGAATATGAACACTGAAGCTTTCTTT. It codes for CASSVGNMNTEAFF. The variable domain in full, completed from reference TRBV9 and TRBJ1-1, reads DSGVTQTPKHLITATGQRVTLRCSPRSGDLSVYWYQQSLDQGLQFLIQYYNGEERAKGNILERFSAQQFPDLHSELNLSSLELGDSALYFCASSVGNMNTEAFFGQGTRLTVV.

The chain has TRBV7-2 and TRBJ2-5, with D hard to call. This CDR3 spans 12 amino acids. Trimming pared 3 bases from V and 5 bases from J, leaving 7 bases between. Germline V gene lookup returns CDR1 SGHTA and CDR2 FQGNSA. CDR3 sequence (DNA): TGTGCCAGCAGCTTTAGCTGGGAGACCCAGTACTTC. Translating gives CASSFSWETQYF.

Only one count was recorded for this clone. The J gene is TRBJ1-5, the V gene TRBV19; 7 bases fit TRBD1. The CDR3 extends over 17 amino acids. The germline V gene encodes CDR1 LNHDA and CDR2 SQIVND (reference sequence). Trimming at V came to 3 bases and at J to 2 bases, leaving 10 bases not matched to a gene. CDR3 nucleotides: TGTGCCAGTAGTATCGGCGCAGGGGGGATCCGCAATCAGCCCCAGCATTTT. Translating gives CASSIGAGGIRNQPQHF.

The genes are TRBV15 and TRBJ1-2, with no clear D. This CDR3 has 15 residues. V was clipped by 3 bases and J by 6 bases, with 17 bases between them. Germline V gene sequence: CDR1 LNHNV, CDR2 YYDKDF (reference sequence). DNA for the CDR3: TGTGCCACCAGCAGCCGCGGAAAAGGCCCTGATGGCTACACCTTC. As protein: CATSSRGKGPDGYTF.

The CDR3 protein is CASSFGGTSSYEQYF. The CDR3 coding sequence is TGTGCCAGCAGCTTTGGCGGGACTAGCTCCTACGAGCAGTACTTC. V is TRBV11-2 and J is TRBJ2-7, with 8 bases identical to TRBD2. From germline, CDR1 is SGHAT and CDR2 FQNNGV. V lost 3 bases to trimming and J lost 0 bases; unmatched junction nucleotides: 4. CDR3 length equals 15 residues.

This sequence joins TRBV6-5 and TRBJ2-7; no definite D call. Germline V lookup: CDR1 MNHEY, CDR2 SVGAGI. CDR3 length: 14 residues. V dropped 6 bases and J dropped 4 bases, with 16 bases sitting between them. CDR3: CASRFTASAYEQYF. The CDR3 region has the DNA TGTGCCAGCAGATTTACAGCATCTGCTTACGAGCAGTACTTC.

This clone was seen only once. The chain is built from TRBV7-2 and TRBJ1-1; D might be TRBD1 (6 bases). V shed 1 base and J shed 5 bases, with 11 bases lying between them. The CDR3 contains 14 residues. In germline, CDR1 is SGHTA, CDR2 FQGNSA. The CDR3 coding sequence is TGTGCCAGCAGCTTAGTGGGGGCAGGGACTGAAGCTTTCTTT. Protein product: CASSLVGAGTEAFF.

This clone turned up a few times. This chain joins TRBV5-1 and TRBJ1-1; the D is unclear. Germline V gene lookup returns CDR1 SGHRS and CDR2 YFSETQ. V lost 0 bases to trimming and J lost 1 base, with 16 bases between them. The CDR3 runs to 17 residues. CDR3 bases: TGCGCCAGCAGCTTGGACCTTACCGGGAGCGGGAACACTGAAGCTTTCTTT. Protein sequence: CASSLDLTGSGNTEAFF.